The clone carrying this T cell receptor beta chain has ten or more counts. Its antigen is not identified. TCRdb processed the 5' RACE reads anew with MiXCR; each CDR3 protein has one entry. The sample gives 690,000 or so distinct CDR3 sequences, roughly 6.2% of which show up once; approximately 2% is in the top ten. The data stem from a study of identical twins. General study results and limits: There was more out-of-frame TCR alpha sharing in monozygotic twins than models estimated.

The CDR3 consists of 14 residues. Germline V CDR1 and CDR2: SQVTM, ANQGSEA. Trimming took 7 bases from V and 5 from J; bases not matched to a gene: 10. The sample comprised naive T cells sorted from blood. This TCR came from a man aged 18 to 29 in good health. This chain links TRBV29-1 with TRBJ1-5, with 8 positions matching TRBD1. Here the CDR3 reads CSARMDREDQPQHF. Written as DNA, the CDR3 is TGCAGCGCTCGTATGGACAGGGAGGATCAGCCCCAGCATTTT.